This T cell receptor beta chain came from a study of blood T cell repertoires in COVID-19. The assay was immunoSEQ multiplex PCR, and TCRdb's table has in-frame clones only and misses some. This table has a few hundred thousand clones, around 87% appearing once. This clone has a handful of counts. V shed 2 bases and J 4 bases; nucleotides not matched to a gene: 11. CDR3 length equals 18 residues. The germline V gene encodes CDR1 LNHDA and CDR2 SQIVND (reference sequence). This chain links TRBV19 with TRBJ1-6, with 7 bases lining up with TRBD1. Specimen: PBMCs or T cells enriched from blood (not recorded which). The receptor's source is a woman between 45 and 60 years old who had recovered from COVID-19. The CDR3 region is CASSIYRVGGSYNSPLHF. The CDR3 nucleotides are TGTGCCAGTAGTATATACAGGGTAGGGGGCTCGTATAATTCACCCCTCCACTTT.